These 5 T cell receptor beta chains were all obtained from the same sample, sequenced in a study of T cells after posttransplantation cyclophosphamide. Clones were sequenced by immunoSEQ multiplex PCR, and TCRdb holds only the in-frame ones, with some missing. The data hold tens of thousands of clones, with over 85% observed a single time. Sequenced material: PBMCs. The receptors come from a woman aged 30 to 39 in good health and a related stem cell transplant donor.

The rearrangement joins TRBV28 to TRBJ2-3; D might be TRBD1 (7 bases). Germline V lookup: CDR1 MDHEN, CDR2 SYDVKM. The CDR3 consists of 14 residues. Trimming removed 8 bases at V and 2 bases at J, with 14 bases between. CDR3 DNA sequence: TGTGCCAGCGCGGGACAGTCATTCACAGATACGCAGTATTTT. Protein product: CASAGQSFTDTQYF.

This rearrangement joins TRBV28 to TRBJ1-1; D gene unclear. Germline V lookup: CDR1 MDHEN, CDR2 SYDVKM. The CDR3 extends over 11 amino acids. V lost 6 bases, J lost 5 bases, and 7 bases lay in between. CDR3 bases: TGTGCCAGCAGAATTGGAACTGAAGCTTTCTTT. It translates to CASRIGTEAFF.

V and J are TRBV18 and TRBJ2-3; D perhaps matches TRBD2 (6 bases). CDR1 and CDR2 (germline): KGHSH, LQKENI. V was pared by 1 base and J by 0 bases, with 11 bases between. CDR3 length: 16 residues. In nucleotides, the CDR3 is TGTGCCAGCTCACCACGACGGGGGACTAGCACAGATACGCAGTATTTT. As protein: CASSPRRGTSTDTQYF.

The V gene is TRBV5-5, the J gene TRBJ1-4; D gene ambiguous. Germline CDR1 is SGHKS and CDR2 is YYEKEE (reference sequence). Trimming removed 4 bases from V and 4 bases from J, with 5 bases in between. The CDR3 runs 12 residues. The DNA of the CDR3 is TGTGCCAGCAGCCCATATAATGAAAAACTGTTTTTT. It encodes CASSPYNEKLFF.

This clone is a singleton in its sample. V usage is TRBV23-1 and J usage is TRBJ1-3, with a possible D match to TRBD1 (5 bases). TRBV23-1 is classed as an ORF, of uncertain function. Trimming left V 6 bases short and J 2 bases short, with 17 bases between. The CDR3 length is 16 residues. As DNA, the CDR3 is TGCGCCAGCAGGCATAAGGTTGGGGGACCTGGAAACACCATATATTTT. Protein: CASRHKVGGPGNTIYF.